This is a list of T cell receptor beta chains from one sample in a study of blood T cell repertoires in COVID-19. Method: immunoSEQ multiplex PCR; TCRdb's copy keeps in-frame clones and lacks some. The sample carries about 170,000 clones, roughly nine tenths recorded once. The sequencing input was peripheral blood. Every receptor here comes from a man in his 70s with acute or convalescent COVID-19. CDR3s include the opening cysteine and the closing phenylalanine or tryptophan.

v_call	cdr3_aa
TRBV5-1	CASSLDRGVHEQYF
TRBV18	CASSSSQASTDTQYF
TRBV5-1	CASSLGGGMNTEAFF
TRBV4-3	CASSPETFGGYGYTF
TRBV11-1	CASSLALGAGRYNEQFF
TRBV7-8	CASSSGLGGISPQHF
TRBV5-1	CASRQDRRAFF
TRBV6-2/TRBV6-3	CASSYKRGLTDTQYF
TRBV27	CASSLFHSVRGLGDRNEQFF
TRBV5-4	CASRPGGAGFDEQYF
TRBV12-3/TRBV12-4	CASSLSQGEKLFF
TRBV10-3	CAIKGFRGLNTEAFF
TRBV5-1	CASSLGAGEEQYF
TRBV28	CASIKRQKANYGYTF
TRBV14	CASSQSFEGVGELFF
TRBV30	CAWSMPSGNSPLHF
TRBV6-5	CASSTLTGGSETQYF
TRBV27	CASSGTTGTGEKLFF
TRBV6-6	CASSNEAGGADTEAFF
TRBV3-1/TRBV3-2	CASSQAGTGEQFF
TRBV15	CATSRDRRQKLFF
TRBV5-4	CASSLEGAGTGELFF
TRBV6-5	CASSYAPGQGYEQYF
TRBV4-2	CASSQSFASGSAYEQYF
TRBV29-1	CSVVQGSTTDTQYF
TRBV12-3/TRBV12-4	CASNEFSTDTQYF
TRBV6-5	CASTPGSSDRYGYTF
TRBV5-4	CASSLKKTSGDQETQYF
TRBV10-3	CAISDSGGSGNTIYF
TRBV11-2	CASSSPRDRGSPLHF
TRBV2	CASSEAVGGAYGYTF
TRBV24-1	CATSDPTSGGLTDTQYF
TRBV3-1/TRBV3-2	CASTLSSDRLKESPLHF
TRBV5-1	CASSLGTSNTGELFF
TRBV4-3	CASSHSRGLADPYEQYF
TRBV4-3	CASSPEAGGLGTDTQYF
TRBV9	CASSLGLAPGTDTQYF
TRBV4-2	CASSQFQGNGYTF
TRBV4-3	CASSQDRGRKEAFF
TRBV6-5	CASSYLGTSYEQYF
TRBV3-1/TRBV3-2	CASSQTGPDTQYF
TRBV5-3	CARSYPGQTNFGNTIYF
TRBV28	CASTRFGTQYF
TRBV5-4	CASSLVSVIHEETQYF
TRBV28	CASTNLDPQDYEQYF
TRBV11-2	CASSLSGGSTDTQYF
TRBV5-4	CASSFSGTSGGYEQFF
TRBV5-6	CASSVLGQDNQPQHF
TRBV18	CASSPGTSGTYEQYF